The rows below give T cell receptor beta chains drawn from one sample of a study of CD8+CD57+ T cells in acquired aplastic anemia. MiXCR, run by TCRdb on the reads, gives a single entry per CDR3 protein. Counted here are about 210,000 distinct CDR3 sequences, approximately 57% occurring once; the ten biggest clones make up roughly 29%. Sequencing used sorted CD4+, CD8+, or CD8+CD57+ T cells (not recorded which) from PBMCs. The receptors come from a human donor in good health. Both conserved end residues are part of each CDR3. D genes are given only for firm matches. Size tells how often a clone was seen (once, few, many) or the class of an expanded clone, and some rows leave it out.

clone_size: -
j_call: TRBJ1-1
v_call: TRBV19
d_call: TRBD1
cdr3_aa: CASSWDRGYGTEAFF
cdr3_nt: TGTGCCAGTAGTTGGGACAGGGGGTATGGCACTGAAGCTTTCTTT

clone_size: once
j_call: TRBJ2-7
v_call: TRBV29-1
d_call: TRBD1
cdr3_aa: CSVEDPGAQGAYEQYF
cdr3_nt: TGCAGCGTTGAAGATCCTGGGGCCCAGGGGGCCTACGAGCAGTACTTC

clone_size: -
j_call: TRBJ2-7
v_call: TRBV29-1
d_call: TRBD1
cdr3_aa: CSVEAGGYEQYF
cdr3_nt: TGCAGCGTTGAAGCAGGGGGCTACGAGCAGTACTTC

clone_size: -
j_call: TRBJ2-3
v_call: TRBV24-1
d_call: TRBD1
cdr3_aa: CATNRDRGFRSTDTQYF
cdr3_nt: TGTGCCACCAACAGGGACAGGGGCTTTCGAAGCACAGATACGCAGTATTTT

clone_size: -
j_call: TRBJ1-6
v_call: TRBV7-9
d_call: -
cdr3_aa: CASSLGPANSPLHF
cdr3_nt: TGTGCCAGCAGCTTAGGGCCGGCGAATTCACCCCTCCACTTT

clone_size: -
j_call: TRBJ1-5
v_call: TRBV20-1
d_call: TRBD1
cdr3_aa: CSASRQGREVQPQHF
cdr3_nt: TGCAGTGCTAGTAGACAGGGGAGGGAAGTTCAGCCCCAGCATTTT

clone_size: -
j_call: TRBJ1-3
v_call: TRBV15
d_call: -
cdr3_aa: CATSNIRSSGNTIYF
cdr3_nt: TGTGCCACCAGCAACATCAGGTCCTCTGGAAACACCATATATTTT

clone_size: -
j_call: TRBJ2-1
v_call: TRBV4-2
d_call: TRBD1
cdr3_aa: CASSQDRIQGNEQFF
cdr3_nt: TGTGCCAGCAGCCAGGACAGGATCCAAGGCAATGAGCAGTTCTTC

clone_size: -
j_call: TRBJ2-5
v_call: TRBV20-1
d_call: TRBD2
cdr3_aa: CSATFLAGGRETRYF
cdr3_nt: TGCAGTGCTACGTTCCTAGCGGGGGGGCGGGAGACCCGGTACTTC

clone_size: -
j_call: TRBJ1-1
v_call: TRBV5-4
d_call: TRBD1
cdr3_aa: CASSFDREDTEAFF
cdr3_nt: TGTGCCAGCAGCTTTGACAGGGAGGACACTGAAGCTTTCTTT

clone_size: -
j_call: TRBJ2-2
v_call: TRBV2
d_call: -
cdr3_aa: CASSETGNTGELFF
cdr3_nt: TGTGCCAGCAGTGAAACAGGGAACACCGGGGAGCTGTTTTTT

clone_size: -
j_call: TRBJ2-7
v_call: TRBV7-2
d_call: -
cdr3_aa: CASSLEVFSDGDEQYF
cdr3_nt: TGTGCCAGCAGCCTCGAGGTGTTCTCGGACGGCGACGAGCAGTACTTC

clone_size: many
j_call: TRBJ2-7
v_call: TRBV20-1
d_call: -
cdr3_aa: CSASSAGLGDEQYF
cdr3_nt: TGCAGTGCTAGCTCCGCGGGGTTAGGCGACGAGCAGTACTTC

clone_size: -
j_call: TRBJ2-1
v_call: TRBV7-9
d_call: TRBD1
cdr3_aa: CASSLTLTGRGQGNEQFF
cdr3_nt: TGTGCCAGCAGCTTAACCCTGACAGGGCGGGGACAGGGGAATGAGCAGTTCTTC

clone_size: -
j_call: TRBJ1-2
v_call: TRBV5-8
d_call: -
cdr3_aa: CASSFDRGDNGYTF
cdr3_nt: TGTGCCAGCAGCTTCGATAGGGGTGACAATGGCTACACCTTC

clone_size: -
j_call: TRBJ2-6
v_call: TRBV6-1
d_call: TRBD2
cdr3_aa: CASSATLANGANVLTF
cdr3_nt: TGTGCCAGCAGTGCAACACTAGCGAACGGGGCCAACGTCCTGACTTTC

clone_size: -
j_call: TRBJ2-5
v_call: TRBV6-1
d_call: -
cdr3_aa: CASSEGGGTQETKYF
cdr3_nt: TGTGCCAGCAGTGAGGGTGGGGGGACCCAAGAGACCAAGTACTTC

clone_size: -
j_call: TRBJ1-1
v_call: TRBV7-9
d_call: -
cdr3_aa: CASSSGLKTEAFF
cdr3_nt: TGTGCCAGCAGCTCCGGGCTGAAAACTGAAGCTTTCTTT

clone_size: few
j_call: TRBJ2-3
v_call: TRBV7-6
d_call: TRBD1
cdr3_aa: CASSLAGQGTDTQYF
cdr3_nt: TGTGCCAGCAGCTTAGCGGGACAGGGCACAGATACGCAGTATTTT

clone_size: -
j_call: TRBJ2-7
v_call: TRBV20-1
d_call: -
cdr3_aa: CSARDQEGVYEQYF
cdr3_nt: TGCAGTGCTAGAGATCAGGAAGGGGTCTACGAGCAGTACTTC

clone_size: -
j_call: TRBJ2-5
v_call: TRBV24-1
d_call: -
cdr3_aa: CATSGLAAQETQYF
cdr3_nt: TGTGCCACCAGTGGTTTGGCGGCCCAAGAGACCCAGTACTTC

clone_size: -
j_call: TRBJ2-3
v_call: TRBV10-3
d_call: TRBD2
cdr3_aa: CAIGGTSGGLADTQYF
cdr3_nt: TGTGCCATCGGGGGGACTAGCGGGGGCCTGGCAGATACGCAGTATTTT

clone_size: many
j_call: TRBJ1-1
v_call: TRBV12-3/TRBV12-4
d_call: -
cdr3_aa: CASSLWGMAEAFF
cdr3_nt: TGTGCCAGCAGTTTATGGGGGATGGCTGAAGCTTTCTTT

clone_size: many
j_call: TRBJ2-5
v_call: TRBV5-8
d_call: -
cdr3_aa: CASSSDSAQETQYF
cdr3_nt: TGTGCCAGCAGCTCAGACAGCGCACAAGAGACCCAGTACTTC

clone_size: -
j_call: TRBJ2-5
v_call: TRBV14
d_call: -
cdr3_aa: CASSPPSDYQETQYF
cdr3_nt: TGTGCCAGCAGCCCGCCCAGCGATTACCAAGAGACCCAGTACTTC

clone_size: few
j_call: TRBJ1-1
v_call: TRBV29-1
d_call: -
cdr3_aa: CSVEDRDKFEAFF
cdr3_nt: TGCAGCGTTGAAGATCGGGACAAATTCGAAGCTTTCTTT

clone_size: many
j_call: TRBJ2-2
v_call: TRBV7-3
d_call: -
cdr3_aa: CASSLGAGLENTGELFF
cdr3_nt: TGTGCCAGCAGCTTAGGAGCTGGACTGGAGAACACCGGGGAGCTGTTTTTT

clone_size: -
j_call: TRBJ2-1
v_call: TRBV5-1
d_call: TRBD2
cdr3_aa: CASATSGNYREQFF
cdr3_nt: TGCGCCAGCGCTACTAGCGGAAATTACAGGGAGCAGTTCTTC

clone_size: -
j_call: TRBJ1-1
v_call: TRBV19
d_call: -
cdr3_aa: CASSRRVEGYEAFF
cdr3_nt: TGTGCCAGTAGTAGGAGGGTTGAGGGGTATGAAGCTTTCTTT

clone_size: -
j_call: TRBJ1-2
v_call: TRBV3-1
d_call: -
cdr3_aa: CASSLEIGTNYGYTF
cdr3_nt: TGTGCCAGCAGCCTGGAGATCGGGACAAACTATGGCTACACCTTC

clone_size: few
j_call: TRBJ2-1
v_call: TRBV24-1
d_call: TRBD1
cdr3_aa: CATRGQGNNEQFF
cdr3_nt: TGTGCCACCAGGGGACAGGGAAACAATGAGCAGTTCTTC

clone_size: -
j_call: TRBJ1-1
v_call: TRBV10-1
d_call: -
cdr3_aa: CASTIDGLNTEAFF
cdr3_nt: TGCGCCAGCACCATAGATGGACTCAACACTGAAGCTTTCTTT

clone_size: once
j_call: TRBJ2-3
v_call: TRBV24-1
d_call: -
cdr3_aa: CATSDLVGKDTQYF
cdr3_nt: TGTGCCACCAGTGATCTGGTTGGTAAAGATACGCAGTATTTT

clone_size: -
j_call: TRBJ2-7
v_call: TRBV7-9
d_call: TRBD2
cdr3_aa: CASGRTGTSNEQYF
cdr3_nt: TGTGCCAGCGGCCGGACCGGGACTAGCAACGAGCAGTACTTC

clone_size: few
j_call: TRBJ1-1
v_call: TRBV27
d_call: TRBD1
cdr3_aa: CASSQTGTGGEAFF
cdr3_nt: TGTGCCAGCAGTCAAACCGGGACAGGGGGAGAAGCTTTCTTT

clone_size: -
j_call: TRBJ2-1
v_call: TRBV5-1
d_call: TRBD2
cdr3_aa: CASSLSSGVTSYNEQLF
cdr3_nt: TGCGCCAGCAGCTTGAGTAGCGGGGTTACCTCCTACAATGAGCAGCTCTTC

clone_size: -
j_call: TRBJ2-7
v_call: TRBV20-1
d_call: TRBD1
cdr3_aa: CSVEGQGNYEQYF
cdr3_nt: TGCAGTGTTGAGGGACAGGGGAACTACGAGCAGTACTTC

clone_size: many
j_call: TRBJ2-7
v_call: TRBV6-5
d_call: -
cdr3_aa: CASSYSKYRAYEQYF
cdr3_nt: TGTGCCAGCAGTTACTCGAAGTACAGGGCTTACGAGCAGTACTTC

clone_size: many
j_call: TRBJ2-2
v_call: TRBV2
d_call: -
cdr3_aa: CASLSPLENTGELFF
cdr3_nt: TGTGCCAGCCTCTCACCACTCGAGAACACCGGGGAGCTGTTTTTT

clone_size: -
j_call: TRBJ1-2
v_call: TRBV20-1
d_call: TRBD1
cdr3_aa: CSALGTASNYGYTF
cdr3_nt: TGCAGTGCACTCGGGACAGCTTCAAACTATGGCTACACCTTC

clone_size: -
j_call: TRBJ2-7
v_call: TRBV7-7
d_call: -
cdr3_aa: CASSLVRGNDEQYF
cdr3_nt: TGTGCTAGCAGCTTAGTTCGGGGGAACGACGAGCAGTACTTC

clone_size: once
j_call: TRBJ1-1
v_call: TRBV10-2
d_call: -
cdr3_aa: CASSGGGGYTEAFF
cdr3_nt: TGCGCCAGCAGTGGGGGCGGGGGGTACACTGAAGCTTTCTTT

clone_size: -
j_call: TRBJ2-2
v_call: TRBV7-3
d_call: TRBD2
cdr3_aa: CASRPPREGTGELFF
cdr3_nt: TGTGCCAGCAGACCCCCAAGGGAGGGAACCGGGGAGCTGTTCTTT

clone_size: many
j_call: TRBJ2-7
v_call: TRBV14
d_call: TRBD2
cdr3_aa: CASSHLLAGDYEQYF
cdr3_nt: TGTGCCAGCAGCCACCTACTAGCGGGGGACTACGAGCAGTACTTC

clone_size: many
j_call: TRBJ1-1
v_call: TRBV25-1
d_call: TRBD1
cdr3_aa: CASSATGGWTEAFF
cdr3_nt: TGTGCCAGCAGTGCGACAGGGGGCTGGACTGAAGCTTTCTTT

clone_size: -
j_call: TRBJ2-7
v_call: TRBV29-1
d_call: -
cdr3_aa: CSVAYTLHEQYF
cdr3_nt: TGCAGCGTAGCTTACACTCTCCACGAGCAGTACTTC

clone_size: -
j_call: TRBJ1-6
v_call: TRBV9
d_call: -
cdr3_aa: CASSVAKDFLNSPLHF
cdr3_nt: TGTGCCAGCAGCGTAGCTAAGGATTTTCTTAATTCACCCCTCCACTTT

clone_size: -
j_call: TRBJ2-7
v_call: TRBV7-3
d_call: -
cdr3_aa: CASSQGGRGHEQYF
cdr3_nt: TGTGCCAGCAGCCAAGGGGGACGGGGACACGAGCAGTACTTC

clone_size: many
j_call: TRBJ1-6
v_call: TRBV5-5
d_call: -
cdr3_aa: CASSLSVSAGSPLHF
cdr3_nt: TGTGCCAGCAGCTTGAGTGTGTCAGCGGGGTCACCCCTCCACTTT

clone_size: -
j_call: TRBJ2-1
v_call: TRBV10-3
d_call: -
cdr3_aa: CAIGENEQFF
cdr3_nt: TGTGCCATCGGAGAGAATGAGCAGTTCTTC